These 21 T cell receptor beta chains share one sample of origin, sequenced in a study of shared clonotypes between healthy human individuals. The table came from immunoSEQ multiplex PCR; TCRdb's copy has only in-frame clones and leaves some out. The sample lists around 510,000 clones, about 96% occurring once. Sequenced input: naive CD4+ T cells sorted from blood. Subset here: CD45RA+ positively selected. The receptors stem from a woman in her twenties or thirties in good health.

The table lists this clone with a few counts. The rearrangement uses TRBV5-1 and TRBJ1-1, with TRBD1 identical over 8 bases. This CDR3 contains 12 residues. The V gene end was trimmed by 7 bases and the J gene end by 8 bases; junction bases not matched to a gene: 7. Per the germline V gene, CDR1 is SGHRS and CDR2 is YFSETQ. CDR3 in DNA: TGCGCCAGCGGCGATCACAGGGGGGAAGCTTTCTTT. It yields the protein CASGDHRGEAFF.

V gene TRBV25-1 combines with J gene TRBJ2-7; D unresolved. V gave up 8 bases and J gave up 6 bases, with 11 bases separating them. CDR3 length: 11 residues. Looked up from germline, CDR1 is MGHDK and CDR2 is SYGVNS. DNA for the CDR3: TGTGCCAGCTGCGATTACGGCGAGCAGTACTTC. It encodes CASCDYGEQYF.

V usage is TRBV5-1 and J usage is TRBJ2-1; D unresolved. V shed 7 bases and J shed 0 bases, with 11 bases lying between them. The CDR3 is 14 amino acids. CDR1 and CDR2 (germline): SGHRS, YFSETQ. The chain's CDR3 is CASGTGHSYNEQFF. In nucleotides, the CDR3 is TGCGCCAGCGGCACCGGGCACTCCTACAATGAGCAGTTCTTC. The entire variable domain, with the rest obtained from reference TRBV5-1 and TRBJ2-1, is as follows: KAGVTQTPRYLIKTRGQQVTLSCSPISGHRSVSWYQQTPGQGLQFLFEYFSETQRNKGNFPGRFSGRQFSNSRSEMNVSTLELGDSALYLCASGTGHSYNEQFFGPGTRLTVL.

V is TRBV28 and J is TRBJ1-1; maybe TRBD1 (5 bases). The germline CDR1 and CDR2 sequences are MDHEN and SYDVKM. Trimming took 1 base from V and 5 from J, leaving 14 bases between them. CDR3 size: 15 residues. Here the CDR3 reads CASSLSGAGRTEAFF. DNA for the CDR3: TGTGCCAGCAGTTTATCTGGGGCAGGGCGAACTGAAGCTTTCTTT.

The V call is TRBV28, the J call TRBJ2-6, with unresolved D. The length of the CDR3 is 13 residues. The ends were cut back, 2 bases at V and 2 bases at J, with 1 base in the middle. CDR1 is MDHEN, CDR2 SYDVKM, per germline. In nucleotides, the CDR3 is TGTGCCAGCAGTTTAGCTGGGGCCAACGTCCTGACTTTC. It yields the protein CASSLAGANVLTF.

The chain links TRBV25-1 to TRBJ2-5, with no clear D. Germline-derived CDR1 and CDR2 are MGHDK and SYGVNS. This CDR3 spans 15 amino acids. V lost 4 bases and J lost 4, with 16 bases in between. CDR3 in DNA: TGTGCCAGCAGTGCTACTACCACCCCCTCAGAGACCCAGTACTTC. Residues: CASSATTTPSETQYF.

The CDR3 sequence: CASSFNYQPQHF. The CDR3 nucleotides read TGTGCCAGCAGTTTCAACTATCAGCCCCAGCATTTT. The genes are TRBV28 and TRBJ1-5; the D is unclear. V was pared by 3 bases and J by 5 bases, with 5 bases between. The CDR3 runs to 12 residues. In germline, CDR1 is MDHEN, CDR2 SYDVKM.

V gene TRBV7-9 combines with J gene TRBJ2-1, with TRBD2 as a possible D gene (6 bases). V shed 5 bases and J shed 13 bases, with 15 bases lying between them. The CDR3 has 12 residues. Germline CDR1 reads SEHNR; CDR2 reads FQNEAQ (reference sequence). The CDR3 is CASSQGLSYQFF. CDR3 coding DNA: TGTGCCAGCAGCCAGGGACTGTCGTACCAGTTCTTC.

The V and J genes are TRBV10-1 and TRBJ2-7; the D gene could be TRBD1 or TRBD2 (5 bases each). The V end lost 3 bases, the J end lost 3 bases, and 15 bases lay between the germline ends. CDR3 length: 15 residues. CDR1 and CDR2 from the germline V gene are WNHNN and SYGVQD (reference sequence). The CDR3 bases are TGCGCCAGCAGTGATTCCGGGACCACCCTCTACGAGCAGTACTTC. The encoded protein is CASSDSGTTLYEQYF.

V gene TRBV30 combines with J gene TRBJ2-7; D perhaps matches TRBD2 (6 bases). V lost 8 bases and J lost 3, with 17 bases in between. There are 13 residues in the CDR3. The germline V gene encodes CDR1 GTSNPN and CDR2 SVGIG (reference sequence). CDR3: CAVTSGRNYEQYF. DNA of the CDR3: TGTGCCGTGACGAGCGGGCGTAACTACGAGCAGTACTTC. Based on the CDR3 plus reference TRBV30 and TRBJ2-7, the full variable domain is SQTIHQWPATLVQPVGSPLSLECTVEGTSNPNLYWYRQAAGRGLQLLFYSVGIGQISSEVPQNLSASRPQDRQFILSSKKLLLSDSGFYLCAVTSGRNYEQYFGPGTRLTVT.

This chain uses TRBV28 with TRBJ2-7; TRBD1 matches 7 bases. V was pared by 0 bases and J by 0 bases, with 2 bases of the junction left unmatched. The CDR3 runs 15 residues. CDR1 and CDR2 (germline): MDHEN, SYDVKM. The CDR3 DNA is TGTGCCAGCAGTTTATGGTCAGGGGGCTCCTACGAGCAGTACTTC. The encoded protein is CASSLWSGGSYEQYF.

V and J are TRBV2 and TRBJ2-7; tentatively, D is TRBD2 (5 bases). This CDR3 is built from 12 residues. V shed 6 bases and J shed 3 bases, with 9 bases lying between them. CDR1 is SNHLY, CDR2 FYNNEI, per germline. In DNA, the CDR3 is TGTGCCAGCAGGGACTGGGTCTACGAGCAGTACTTC. This codes for CASRDWVYEQYF.

In this sample, this clone turned up a few times. The sample holds other DNA sequences that translate to the same CDR3. The V gene is TRBV5-1, the J gene TRBJ1-2; D perhaps matches TRBD1 (5 bases). V lost 4 bases and J 5 bases, leaving 12 bases between the germline ends. The germline V gene has CDR1 SGHRS and CDR2 YFSETQ. This CDR3 region has 13 residues. The CDR3 here is CASSPGTGYGYTF. CDR3 in DNA: TGCGCCAGCAGCCCAGGGACGGGATATGGCTACACCTTC.

The V call is TRBV25-1, the J call TRBJ2-5, with D perhaps TRBD2 (6 bases). The DNA end is a closer match to TRBJ2-7, so the J assignment may be wrong. CDR3 size: 15 residues. Germline V gives CDR1 MGHDK, CDR2 SYGVNS. CDR3 region: CASSEGGRVRDEQYF. The CDR3 bases are TGTGCCAGCAGTGAGGGGGGTAGGGTCCGGGACGAGCAGTACTTC.

This clone appeared a single time. The chain carries TRBV5-6 and TRBJ1-1; D is uncertain. Trimming removed 2 bases at V and 5 bases at J, with 10 bases between. Germline V gene data show CDR1 as SGHDT and CDR2 as YYEEEE. The CDR3 is 13 amino acids. The CDR3 DNA reads as TGTGCCAGCAGCTTTTCAGGTTCTACTGAAGCTTTCTTT. It codes for CASSFSGSTEAFF.

The CDR3 DNA reads TGTGCCAGCAGTCCAATGACTAGCGGGCTCTACAATGAGCAGTTCTTC. This gives the protein CASSPMTSGLYNEQFF. The rearrangement joins TRBV6-6 to TRBJ2-1; 10 bases fit TRBD2. Germline assignment: CDR1 MNHNY and CDR2 SVGAGI (reference sequence). The CDR3 extends over 16 amino acids. V dropped 5 bases and J dropped 3; count of bases not matched to a gene: 7.

The chain has TRBV5-1 and TRBJ1-4; D is unresolved. The CDR3 covers 15 residues. V was trimmed by 0 bases and J by 3 bases, leaving 9 bases between them. Looked up from germline, CDR1 is SGHRS and CDR2 is YFSETQ. The CDR3 DNA reads as TGCGCCAGCAGCTTGGTTGCCGACCCTAATGAAAAACTGTTTTTT. This sequence encodes CASSLVADPNEKLFF.

The table lists this clone with a count of one. The chain uses TRBV7-9 and TRBJ2-5; D is ambiguous. Germline V gene sequence: CDR1 SEHNR, CDR2 FQNEAQ (reference sequence). The CDR3 runs 13 residues. The ends were cut back, 4 bases at V and 3 bases at J, with 9 bases in the middle. The CDR3 loop is CASSSLREETQYF. Written as DNA, the CDR3 is TGTGCCAGCAGCTCTCTCCGGGAAGAGACCCAGTACTTC.

This clone was seen once. The rearrangement links TRBV4-1 to TRBJ1-5, with D possibly being TRBD1 (5 bases). This CDR3 is 15 amino acids long. V gave up 4 bases and J gave up 5 bases, with 15 bases separating them. Germline CDR1 and CDR2: MGHRA and YSYEKL. The DNA of the CDR3 is TGCGCCAGCAGCCTGGTTGGGAGGGGTGATCAGCCCCAGCATTTT. It codes for CASSLVGRGDQPQHF.

This sequence joins TRBV9 and TRBJ2-3, with 9 bases fitting TRBD1. The germline gives CDR1 SGDLS, CDR2 YYNGEE. The J segment lost 5 bases and the V segment lost 3 bases, leaving 4 bases of the junction unmatched. This CDR3 region has 14 residues. CDR3 amino acids: CASSAGQGIDTQYF. CDR3 DNA: TGTGCCAGCAGCGCGGGACAGGGTATAGATACGCAGTATTTT.

V is TRBV7-6 and J is TRBJ2-5; a weak D match, TRBD1 (7 bases). The last part of the DNA fits TRBJ2-7 better; the J call may be wrong. The CDR3 consists of 16 residues. Germline CDR1 and CDR2: SGHVS and FNYEAQ. CDR3: CASSRNGGTDPYEQYF. CDR3 nucleotide sequence: TGTGCCAGCAGCCGAAATGGCGGGACAGATCCTTACGAGCAGTACTTC.